The 21 T cell receptor beta chains below come from one sample, sequenced in a study of blood T cell repertoires in COVID-19. Here immunoSEQ multiplex PCR was the method, and the copy in TCRdb shows in-frame clones only, minus some. The table shows 200,000 or so clones, with around 80% occurring only once. The source material was PBMCs or T cells enriched from blood (not recorded which). Every receptor here comes from a man aged 60-69 years who had recovered from COVID-19.

The chain carries TRBV5-1 and TRBJ1-5, with 8 bases lining up with TRBD1. The CDR3 runs 17 residues. CDR1 and CDR2 (germline): SGHRS, YFSETQ. V shed 4 bases, J shed 2 bases, and the junction held 11 bases outside the gene matches. For the CDR3, the DNA is TGCGCCAGCAGCCCTCGACCCGGGACAGGCGGCAATCAGCCCCAGCATTTT. This codes for CASSPRPGTGGNQPQHF.

This chain uses TRBV7-9 with TRBJ2-5, with TRBD2 matching 16 bases. This CDR3 comprises 19 residues. The germline V gene has CDR1 SEHNR and CDR2 FQNEAQ (reference sequence). The V gene end was trimmed by 5 bases and the J gene end by 0 bases; junction bases not matched to a gene: 9. In DNA form, the CDR3 reads TGTGCCAGCAGCCTGGGACTAGCGGGGGGGCTGTATAACCAAGAGACCCAGTACTTC. It translates to CASSLGLAGGLYNQETQYF.

Here the CDR3 DNA reads TGTGCCAGTAGTATGGTCAGGGATCAGCCCCAGCATTTT. Encoded protein: CASSMVRDQPQHF. This chain joins TRBV19 and TRBJ1-5, with D perhaps matching TRBD1 (5 bases). This CDR3 has 13 amino acids. V lost 3 bases and J 5 bases, leaving 8 bases between the germline ends. Germline CDR1 and CDR2: LNHDA and SQIVND (reference sequence).

The table lists this clone with a few counts. V usage is TRBV3-1 (or the pseudogene TRBV3-2) and J usage is TRBJ1-6; D is possibly TRBD1 (5 bases). V gave up 4 bases and J gave up 11 bases, with 12 bases separating them. This CDR3 is 13 amino acids long. The germline V gene encodes CDR1 LGHDT and CDR2 YNNKEL (reference sequence). CDR3 sequence: CASSPARGPPLHF. The CDR3 bases are TGTGCCAGCAGCCCAGCAAGGGGTCCACCCCTCCACTTT.

CDR3 residues: CASKPTGTNTEAFF. CDR3 sequence (DNA): TGTGCCAGCAAACCGACAGGAACGAACACTGAAGCTTTCTTT. The chain has TRBV6-5 and TRBJ1-1; D is possibly TRBD1 (6 bases). Trimming took off 7 bases at V and 1 base at J, with 13 bases between the two ends. The CDR3 consists of 14 residues. The V gene's germline CDR1 is MNHEY and CDR2 SVGAGI.

The gene calls are TRBV5-8 and TRBJ2-3; D is undetermined. Germline-derived CDR1 and CDR2 are SGHTS and YDEGEE. V lost 0 bases and J lost 5, with 4 bases in between. The CDR3 loop spans 12 amino acids. CDR3 in amino acids: CASSLVQDTQYF. The CDR3 nucleotides read TGTGCCAGCAGCTTGGTACAAGATACGCAGTATTTT.

The chain has TRBV5-1 and TRBJ2-2; D is undetermined. The CDR3 contains 14 residues. In germline, CDR1 is SGHRS, CDR2 YFSETQ. V was clipped by 4 bases and J by 2 bases, with 9 bases between them. Here the CDR3 DNA reads TGCGCCAGCAGCCCAACAGAAAACACCGGGGAGCTGTTTTTT. This translates into CASSPTENTGELFF.

The CDR3 is CASSPWDRGGGYTF. Here the CDR3 DNA reads TGTGCCAGCAGTCCGTGGGACAGGGGGGGCGGCTACACCTTC. The V gene is TRBV6-5, the J gene TRBJ1-2; 11 bases line up with TRBD1. The CDR3 contains 14 residues. The V gene's germline CDR1 is MNHEY and CDR2 SVGAGI. The junction had 7 bases not matched to a gene; V was cut back by 5 bases and J by 8 bases.

V gene TRBV9 combines with J gene TRBJ1-6; 10 bases agree with TRBD1. The germline gives CDR1 SGDLS, CDR2 YYNGEE. V lost 3 bases to trimming and J lost 9 bases; unmatched junction nucleotides: 6. The CDR3 spans 15 residues. The CDR3 loop reads CASSAEGQGSSPLHF. CDR3 sequence (DNA): TGTGCCAGCAGCGCCGAGGGACAGGGGAGTTCACCCCTCCACTTT.

The rearrangement links TRBV7-2 to TRBJ2-5; 11 bases agree with TRBD1. Losses at the gene ends were 4 bases for V and 4 bases for J; bases not matched to a gene: 11. The CDR3 is 17 amino acids. Germline values: CDR1 SGHTA, CDR2 FQGNSA. The CDR3 nucleotides read TGTGCCAGCAGCTCAGAACGGACAGGGGGCGTGGGAGAGACCCAGTACTTC. Residues: CASSSERTGGVGETQYF. Using reference TRBV7-2 and TRBJ2-5 for the parts outside the CDR3, the full variable domain is GAGVSQSPSNKVTEKGKDVELRCDPISGHTALYWYRQSLGQGLEFLIYFQGNSAPDKSGLPSDRFSAERTGGSVSTLTIQRTQQEDSAVYLCASSSERTGGVGETQYFGPGTRLLVL.

This sequence joins TRBV5-6 and TRBJ1-1, with D perhaps TRBD1 (6 bases). Germline CDR1 SGHDT, CDR2 YYEEEE. V was trimmed by 4 bases and J by 8 bases, leaving 15 bases between them. The CDR3 consists of 13 residues. The CDR3 here is CASSAGGGREAFF. In DNA form, the CDR3 reads TGTGCCAGCAGCGCTGGGGGGGGCCGAGAAGCTTTCTTT.

Here the CDR3 reads CASSLTGGANEKLFF. The CDR3 region has the DNA TGTGCCAGCAGCTTAACAGGGGGAGCTAATGAAAAACTGTTTTTT. The rearrangement joins TRBV7-2 to TRBJ1-4, with TRBD1 matching 8 bases. Losses at the gene ends were 2 bases for V and 3 bases for J; bases not matched to a gene: 2. Germline values: CDR1 SGHTA, CDR2 FQGNSA. The CDR3 extends over 15 amino acids.

This chain joins TRBV3-1 (or the pseudogene TRBV3-2) and TRBJ2-5; 8 nucleotides align to TRBD1. After removal of 4 bases from V and 5 bases from J, the junction contained 6 bases not matched to a gene. Germline CDR1 is LGHDT and CDR2 is YNNKEL (reference sequence). This CDR3 spans 14 amino acids. The CDR3, as DNA: TGTGCCAGCAGCCCAAGACAGGGGTTGGAGACCCAGTACTTC. It yields the protein CASSPRQGLETQYF.

About this clone itself: Different DNA sequences within this sample yield the same CDR3. The rearrangement uses TRBV6-5 and TRBJ1-1; no clear D gene. Germline values: CDR1 MNHEY, CDR2 SVGAGI. V was trimmed by 0 bases and J by 1 base, leaving 9 bases between them. The length of the CDR3 is 15 residues. Here the CDR3 reads CASSYSRRGNTEAFF. The CDR3 DNA sequence: TGTGCCAGCAGTTACTCGAGGCGGGGGAACACTGAAGCTTTCTTT.

The chain joins TRBV7-9 to TRBJ1-4; TRBD1 matches 7 bases. Germline CDR1 reads SEHNR; CDR2 reads FQNEAQ (reference sequence). This CDR3 region has 15 residues. Trimming at V came to 3 bases and at J to 6 bases, leaving 7 bases not matched to a gene. The CDR3 sequence: CASSFTSGGYEKLFF. The CDR3 nucleotides read TGTGCCAGCAGCTTTACGTCAGGGGGGTATGAAAAACTGTTTTTT.

For the CDR3, the DNA is TGTGCCAGCAGCCGGGATTCTAATGAAAAACTGTTTTTT. It yields the protein CASSRDSNEKLFF. The genes are TRBV11-3 and TRBJ1-4; D uncertain. This CDR3 has 13 residues. V was shortened by 5 bases and J by 3 bases, with 7 bases between the two germline ends. From germline, CDR1 is SGHNT and CDR2 YENEEA.

This clone was recorded only once. The V gene is TRBV9, the J gene TRBJ2-3; the match to TRBD2 covers 15 bases. V was clipped by 4 bases and J by 11 bases; unmatched bases: 8. The length of the CDR3 is 15 residues. CDR1 is SGDLS, CDR2 YYNGEE, per germline. The CDR3 DNA reads TGTGCCAGCAGCTGGACTAGCGGGGGGGCGAAACAGCAGTATTTT. This encodes CASSWTSGGAKQQYF.

This clone was seen a single time. This chain joins TRBV2 and TRBJ1-5, with D possibly TRBD1 on 5 matching bases. CDR1 is SNHLY and CDR2 is FYNNEI in the germline V gene. The CDR3 is 17 amino acids. V was cut by 5 bases and J by 0 bases, with 17 bases left in between. The CDR3 DNA reads as TGTGCCAGCAGTCCTCGTAGGGGACTGACTAGCAATCAGCCCCAGCATTTT. This translates into CASSPRRGLTSNQPQHF.

The genes are TRBV27 and TRBJ2-6; D unclear. CDR1 is MNHEY and CDR2 is SMNVEV in the germline V gene (reference sequence). The CDR3 runs 16 residues. Deletions cut 8 bases from V and 2 bases from J, with 16 bases between. The CDR3 loop is CASSPTRAAGANVLTF. As DNA, the CDR3 is TGTGCCAGCTCCCCGACACGAGCAGCTGGGGCCAACGTCCTGACTTTC.

The CDR3 DNA follows: TGTGCCAGCACCCGCCTAGGGAGGATGAACACTGAAGCTTTCTTT. It specifies CASTRLGRMNTEAFF. The chain is built from TRBV9 and TRBJ1-1; D ambiguous. Trimming cost V 6 bases and J 0 bases, with 15 bases left between them. CDR1 is SGDLS and CDR2 is YYNGEE in the germline V gene. The CDR3 is 15 amino acids.

The chain couples TRBV11-2 to TRBJ1-6, with a tentative D call TRBD1 (6 bases). The germline V and J ends were trimmed by 1 base and 5 bases, with 12 bases remaining between them. This CDR3 is 16 amino acids long. Germline CDR1 reads SGHAT; CDR2 reads FQNNGV. DNA of the CDR3: TGTGCCAGCAGCTTAGGCCCCGGACAGAATAATTCACCCCTCCACTTT. Translating gives CASSLGPGQNNSPLHF.